These 2 T cell receptor beta chains originate from one sample sequenced in a study of Graves' ophthalmopathy and Graves' hyperthyroidism. The authors amplified TCR beta CDR3 regions from RNA transcripts. Second-round multiplex PCR came after a first-round RT-PCR that employed HTBI primers. TCRdb re-analysed the multiplex PCR reads in MiXCR, keeping a single row per CDR3 protein. The top ten hold under 3% of the sample, which has 350,000 to 450,000 distinct CDR3 sequences, 20% to 25% seen once. The specimen was peripheral blood. Source of these receptors: a woman aged 18 to 35 with stable Graves' hyperthyroidism.

The sample holds many counts of this clonotype. This chain uses TRBV28 with TRBJ2-7, with 7 bases identical to TRBD1. Germline CDR1 reads MDHEN; CDR2 reads SYDVKM. The J segment lost 2 bases and the V segment lost 6 bases, leaving 7 bases of the junction unmatched. CDR3 length equals 14 residues. The CDR3 DNA follows: TGTGCCAGCAGAACAGGGGTGACTACCTACGAGCAGTACTTC. Its translation: CASRTGVTTYEQYF.

V gene TRBV28 combines with J gene TRBJ1-5, with TRBD1 identical over 9 bases. The J segment lost 2 bases and the V segment lost 2 bases, leaving 4 bases of the junction unmatched. The CDR3 is made up of 16 amino acids. Germline loops: CDR1 MDHEN, CDR2 SYDVKM. CDR3: CASSLGGTGRNQPQHF. CDR3 nucleotides: TGTGCCAGCAGTTTAGGGGGGACAGGGCGCAATCAGCCCCAGCATTTT.